This entry describes one TCR beta chain. What it binds is not known. This entry belongs to a study of cytomegalovirus exposure and HLA in healthy donors. As for the study in general: The roughly 130 validation repertoires used the same platform as the roughly 700 first-cohort repertoires (as reported by a later analysis).

Findings of the study overall: Cytomegalovirus-associated TCR beta chains were listed, numbering 150 to 200.

CDR3 size: 16 residues. V lost 5 bases and J lost 3, with 20 bases in between. Looked up from germline, CDR1 is SGHAT and CDR2 is FQNNGV. Generated by immunoSEQ multiplex PCR, the TCRdb table keeps only in-frame clones and is missing some. The top ten hold 0.95% to 1.5% of the sample, which has 50,000 to 65,000 clones, around 96% seen once. The chain carries TRBV11-2 and TRBJ2-7; weak D call: TRBD2 (7 bases). This clonotype originated in a woman aged 18 to 35 in good health and CMV-seronegative. Sequencing was done on a sample of PBMCs. Written as DNA, the CDR3 is TGTGCCAGCAGCCAAATTGGGGGGGGCGCCCTCTACGAGCAGTACTTC. Amino acids: CASSQIGGGALYEQYF.